These 5 T cell receptor beta chains came from one sample sequenced in a study of T cells in Graves' hyperthyroidism and ophthalmopathy. TCR beta CDR3 region amplification was performed from RNA transcripts. Primed by the HTBI set, a first-round RT-PCR was run on the TCR CDR3. Each CDR3 protein gets one entry after TCRdb re-called the multiplex PCR reads with MiXCR. The sample lists roughly 750,000 distinct CDR3 sequences; approximately 16% were seen once. Sequenced material: blood. These receptors originate from a man aged 18 to 29 with Graves' hyperthyroidism.

In its sample, this clonotype was seen many times. Because the CDR3's place on the DNA is in doubt, the DNA is left out and the CDR3 is given as listed by TCRdb. This chain uses TRBV28 with TRBJ2-4; TRBD1 is the table's D call and was not checked against the DNA. The CDR3 is 14 amino acids long, termini counted. Per the germline V gene, CDR1 is MDHEN and CDR2 is SYDVKM. The CDR3 here is CASSFGEGANIQYF.

This chain's CDR3 is CASSLWTSGSNEQYF. In DNA, the CDR3 is TGTGCCAGCAGCCTTTGGACTAGCGGAAGTAACGAGCAGTACTTC. The chain has TRBV4-2 and TRBJ2-7, with 10 bases matching TRBD2. The germline CDR1 and CDR2 sequences are LGHNA and YNFKEQ. CDR3 size: 15 residues. J lost 5 bases, V lost 4 bases, and 8 bases had no gene match.

This clonotype was detected ten times or more. This chain uses TRBV6-1 with TRBJ1-4; D is perhaps TRBD1 (5 bases). The ends were cut back, 3 bases at V and 5 bases at J, with 19 bases in the middle. Germline assignment: CDR1 MNHNS and CDR2 SASEGT. This CDR3 is 17 amino acids long. The CDR3 reads CASSDGTVLFSNEKLFF. In DNA, the CDR3 is TGTGCCAGCAGTGACGGGACGGTGCTCTTTTCGAATGAAAAACTGTTTTTT.

The J gene is TRBJ2-7, the V gene TRBV5-1, with 10 bases fitting TRBD1. The CDR3 runs 13 residues. The ends lost 4 bases at V and 9 bases at J; junction bases unmatched: 7. Germline V lookup: CDR1 SGHRS, CDR2 YFSETQ. The CDR3 DNA is TGCGCCAGCAGCAAAGGGACAGGGGAGGCGCAGTACTTC. This encodes CASSKGTGEAQYF.

In this sample, this clonotype turned up many times. V usage is TRBV6-8 and J usage is TRBJ1-2, with unresolved D. Germline V lookup: CDR1 MNHGY, CDR2 SAAAGT. The V end lost 4 bases, the J end lost 0 bases, and 6 bases lay between the germline ends. The CDR3 is made up of 13 amino acids. CDR3: CASSSATNYGYTF. The CDR3 DNA reads as TGTGCCAGCAGTTCGGCAACTAACTATGGCTACACCTTC.